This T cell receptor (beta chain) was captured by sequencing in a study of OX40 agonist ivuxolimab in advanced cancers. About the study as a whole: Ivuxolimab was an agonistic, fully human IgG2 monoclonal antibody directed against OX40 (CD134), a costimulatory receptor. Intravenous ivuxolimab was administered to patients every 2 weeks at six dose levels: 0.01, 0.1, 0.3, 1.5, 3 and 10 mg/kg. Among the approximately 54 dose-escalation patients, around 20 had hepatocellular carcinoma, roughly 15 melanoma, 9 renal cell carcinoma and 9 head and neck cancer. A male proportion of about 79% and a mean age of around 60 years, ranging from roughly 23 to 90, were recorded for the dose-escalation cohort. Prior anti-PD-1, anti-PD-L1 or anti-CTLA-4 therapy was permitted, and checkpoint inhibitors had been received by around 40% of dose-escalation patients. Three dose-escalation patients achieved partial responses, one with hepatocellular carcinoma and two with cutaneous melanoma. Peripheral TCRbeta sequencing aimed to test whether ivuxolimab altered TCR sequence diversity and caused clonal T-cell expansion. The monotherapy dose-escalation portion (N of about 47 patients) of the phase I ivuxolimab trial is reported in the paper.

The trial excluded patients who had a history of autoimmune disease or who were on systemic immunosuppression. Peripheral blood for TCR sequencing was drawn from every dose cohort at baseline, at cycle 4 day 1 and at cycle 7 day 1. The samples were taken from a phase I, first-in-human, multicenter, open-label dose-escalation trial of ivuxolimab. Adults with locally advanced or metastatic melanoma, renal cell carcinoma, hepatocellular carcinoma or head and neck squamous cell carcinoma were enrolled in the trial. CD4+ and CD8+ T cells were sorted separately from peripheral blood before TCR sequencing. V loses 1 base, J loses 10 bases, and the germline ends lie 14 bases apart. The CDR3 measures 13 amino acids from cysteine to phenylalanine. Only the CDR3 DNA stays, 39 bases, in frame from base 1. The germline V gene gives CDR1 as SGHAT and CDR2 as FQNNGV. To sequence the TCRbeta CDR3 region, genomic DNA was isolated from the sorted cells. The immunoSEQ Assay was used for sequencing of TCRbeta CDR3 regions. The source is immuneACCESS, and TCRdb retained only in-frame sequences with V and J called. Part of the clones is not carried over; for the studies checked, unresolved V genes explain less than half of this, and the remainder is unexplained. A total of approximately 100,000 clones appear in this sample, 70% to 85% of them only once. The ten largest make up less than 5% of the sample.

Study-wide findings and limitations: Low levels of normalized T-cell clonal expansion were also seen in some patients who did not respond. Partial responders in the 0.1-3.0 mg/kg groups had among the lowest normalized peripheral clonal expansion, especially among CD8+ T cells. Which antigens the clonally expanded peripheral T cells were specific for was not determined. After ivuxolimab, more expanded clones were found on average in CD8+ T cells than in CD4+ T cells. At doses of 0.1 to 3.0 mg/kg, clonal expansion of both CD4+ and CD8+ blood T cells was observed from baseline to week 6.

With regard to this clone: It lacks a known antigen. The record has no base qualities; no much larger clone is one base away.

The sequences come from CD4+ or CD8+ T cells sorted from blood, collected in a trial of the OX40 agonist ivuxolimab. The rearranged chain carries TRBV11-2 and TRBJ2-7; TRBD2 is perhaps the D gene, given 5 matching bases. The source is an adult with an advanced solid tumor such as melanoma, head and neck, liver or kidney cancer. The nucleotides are TGTGCCAGCAGCTTAGGGAGAGAGGGCGGACAGTACTTC. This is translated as CASSLGREGGQYF.